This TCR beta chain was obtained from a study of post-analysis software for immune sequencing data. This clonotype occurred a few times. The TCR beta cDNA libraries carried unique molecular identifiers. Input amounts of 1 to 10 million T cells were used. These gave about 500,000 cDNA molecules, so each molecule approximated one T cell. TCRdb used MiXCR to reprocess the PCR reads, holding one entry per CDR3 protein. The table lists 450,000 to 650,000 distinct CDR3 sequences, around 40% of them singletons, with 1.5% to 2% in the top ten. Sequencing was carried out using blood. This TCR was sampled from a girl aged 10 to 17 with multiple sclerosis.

CDR3 region: CSAPRAGGDTEAFF. Here the CDR3 DNA reads TGCAGTGCTCCCAGGGCGGGAGGGGACACTGAAGCTTTCTTT. This chain connects TRBV20-1 to TRBJ1-1; maybe TRBD1 (5 bases). CDR1 DFQATT and CDR2 SNEGSKA come from the germline V gene (reference sequence). This CDR3 is built from 14 residues. V was trimmed by 5 bases and J by 3 bases, leaving 16 bases between them.